This passage covers 27 T cell receptor beta chains from one sample sequenced in a study of cytomegalovirus exposure and HLA in healthy donors. The primer mix had 60 Vbeta and 13 Jbeta primers. The assay was immunoSEQ multiplex PCR, and TCRdb's table has in-frame clones only and misses some. The profile shows some 150,000 clones, approximately 81% of them singletons. The sample taken for sequencing was PBMCs. The receptors stem from a woman aged 25 to 39 in good health and CMV-seropositive.

In its sample, this clone was seen once. The chain links TRBV10-3 to TRBJ1-1, with TRBD1 as a possible D gene (6 bases). The CDR3 runs to 14 residues. Germline V gives CDR1 ENHRY, CDR2 SYGVKD. V was pared by 7 bases and J by 3 bases, with 15 bases between. CDR3 in DNA: TGTGCCATCAACGATCGGGGGGCGGACACTGAAGCTTTCTTT. Protein: CAINDRGADTEAFF.

The chain links TRBV19 to TRBJ1-5; 10 bases match TRBD1. Germline V gene data show CDR1 as LNHDA and CDR2 as SQIVND (reference sequence). V shed 2 bases, J shed 7 bases, and the junction held 8 bases outside the gene matches. This CDR3 spans 16 amino acids. CDR3 DNA: TGTGCCAGTAGTATATGGGGGACAGGGGATAACCAGCCCCAGCATTTT. It yields the protein CASSIWGTGDNQPQHF.

This rearrangement joins TRBV5-3 to TRBJ2-3, with D tentatively TRBD2 (5 bases). TRBV5-3 is marked as an open reading frame, function uncertain. The CDR3 contains 15 residues. Between the trimmed V and J ends, which lost 1 base and 5 bases, there was a span of 14 bases. CDR3 loop: CARSLNTSGGDTQYF. The CDR3 region has the DNA TGTGCCAGAAGCTTGAATACAAGCGGAGGAGATACGCAGTATTTT.

The chain recombines TRBV7-9 with TRBJ1-1, with D maybe TRBD1 (6 bases). Germline V CDR1 and CDR2: SEHNR, FQNEAQ (reference sequence). The V gene lost 4 bases and the J gene lost 3 bases, with 12 bases spanning the gap. The CDR3 is 14 amino acids. The CDR3 protein is CASSSLTGYTEAFF. The CDR3 nucleotides are TGTGCCAGCAGCTCCCTCACAGGGTACACTGAAGCTTTCTTT.

The chain is built from TRBV19 and TRBJ2-7; 7 nucleotides agree with TRBD1. Trimming took 5 bases from V and 13 from J; bases not matched to a gene: 14. This CDR3 contains 13 residues. Germline-derived CDR1 and CDR2 are LNHDA and SQIVND (reference sequence). CDR3 DNA: TGTGCCAGTAGTCGAGACAGGGCGGATGCGATTTACTTC. Residues: CASSRDRADAIYF.

The genes are TRBV7-2 and TRBJ2-1; 7 bases agree with TRBD2. The CDR3 has 16 amino acids. Germline V gene data show CDR1 as SGHTA and CDR2 as FQGNSA. The V gene end was trimmed by 5 bases and the J gene end by 7 bases; junction bases not matched to a gene: 14. DNA of the CDR3: TGTGCCAGCAGCCCCCGGGACTACCCCGCGGGAAATGAGCAGTTCTTC. Encoded protein: CASSPRDYPAGNEQFF.

The V and J genes are TRBV11-2 and TRBJ2-7; 7 bases map to TRBD2. Per the germline V gene, CDR1 is SGHAT and CDR2 is FQNNGV. The CDR3 extends over 15 amino acids. V dropped 3 bases and J dropped 3; count of bases not matched to a gene: 8. CDR3 sequence reads: CASSFRGGPGYEQYF. CDR3 in DNA: TGTGCCAGCAGCTTTAGGGGAGGGCCTGGCTACGAGCAGTACTTC.

V and J are TRBV25-1 and TRBJ1-4; 7 positions match TRBD1. The CDR3 loop spans 15 amino acids. CDR1 MGHDK and CDR2 SYGVNS come from the germline V gene. Trimming took 4 bases from V and 3 from J; bases not matched to a gene: 5. CDR3 protein: CASSARGQPNEKLFF. The CDR3 DNA follows: TGTGCCAGCAGTGCCCGGGGACAGCCTAATGAAAAACTGTTTTTT.

This clone was counted a single time. The V call is TRBV5-5, the J call TRBJ2-3, with TRBD1 matching 8 bases. CDR3 length: 14 residues. Germline assignment: CDR1 SGHKS and CDR2 YYEKEE (reference sequence). V lost 0 bases to trimming and J lost 4 bases; unmatched junction nucleotides: 1. The CDR3 nucleotides are TGTGCCAGCAGCTTGGGGGGACAGGCAGATACGCAGTATTTT. Protein: CASSLGGQADTQYF.

This sequence joins TRBV19 and TRBJ1-1, with D possibly TRBD1 on 5 matching bases. The CDR3 extends over 14 amino acids. Trimming removed 11 bases at V and 3 bases at J, with 19 bases between. CDR1 is LNHDA and CDR2 is SQIVND in the germline V gene (reference sequence). For the CDR3, the DNA is TGTGCCGGGGGGGTAGGGGAACTATACACTGAAGCTTTCTTT. This encodes CAGGVGELYTEAFF.

This clone was found once. The gene calls are TRBV9 and TRBJ2-5, with 11 bases lining up with TRBD2. V lost 0 bases, J lost 4 bases, and 2 bases stayed unmatched. This CDR3 is built from 15 residues. Per the germline V gene, CDR1 is SGDLS and CDR2 is YYNGEE. The DNA of the CDR3 is TGTGCCAGCAGCGTAGCCGGGACTAGCGGAGAGACCCAGTACTTC. As protein: CASSVAGTSGETQYF.

The V call is TRBV7-3, the J call TRBJ2-2; 7 nucleotides line up with TRBD1. CDR1 SGHTA and CDR2 FQGTGA come from the germline V gene. The V and J ends lost 5 bases and 0 bases, in that order; junction bases with no gene match: 9. This CDR3 is 17 amino acids long. Written as DNA, the CDR3 is TGTGCCAGCAGCCCAGCACAGGGGACAACGAACACCGGGGAGCTGTTTTTT. Protein sequence: CASSPAQGTTNTGELFF.

This chain links TRBV28 with TRBJ2-7; D gene unclear. This CDR3 has 11 residues. Looked up from germline, CDR1 is MDHEN and CDR2 is SYDVKM. Trimming stripped 8 bases from V and 2 bases from J, with 7 bases between. The CDR3 sequence is CASRRAYEQYF. The CDR3 DNA follows: TGTGCCAGCCGACGGGCCTACGAGCAGTACTTC.

The chain uses TRBV14 and TRBJ1-1; TRBD1 aligns across 9 bases. Trimming cost V 4 bases and J 11 bases; bases outside gene matches: 14. Germline CDR1 SGHDN, CDR2 FVKESK. The CDR3 runs 15 residues. This CDR3 reads CASSPGLTGGEGAFF. The CDR3 nucleotides read TGTGCCAGCAGCCCAGGCTTAACAGGGGGCGAAGGGGCTTTCTTT.

This chain links TRBV4-2 with TRBJ1-4; no clear D. CDR1 is LGHNA, CDR2 YNFKEQ, per germline. CDR3 length: 15 amino acids. V dropped 2 bases and J dropped 5 bases, with 12 bases sitting between them. CDR3 loop: CASSQRGPANEKLFF. CDR3 sequence (DNA): TGTGCCAGCAGCCAACGAGGGCCAGCAAATGAAAAACTGTTTTTT.

V and J are TRBV18 and TRBJ1-2; tentative D call: TRBD1 (5 bases). Germline V gives CDR1 KGHSH, CDR2 LQKENI. Trimming removed 2 bases from V and 6 bases from J, with 10 bases in between. The CDR3 loop spans 13 amino acids. CDR3 loop: CASSPGGEDGYTF. Written as DNA, the CDR3 is TGTGCCAGCTCACCAGGGGGGGAGGATGGCTACACCTTC.

This clone turned up a few times. The chain couples TRBV5-1 to TRBJ1-4; TRBD1 aligns across 7 bases. With 3 bases clipped from V and 4 bases from J, the junction kept 3 bases outside the gene matches. Germline CDR1 SGHRS, CDR2 YFSETQ. The CDR3 has 14 residues. DNA for the CDR3: TGCGCCAGCAGCTCGACAGGGTTTAATGAAAAACTGTTTTTT. Translation gives CASSSTGFNEKLFF.

The rearrangement joins TRBV5-4 to TRBJ1-1; 10 bases are shared with TRBD1. The V segment lost 3 bases and the J segment 1 base; nucleotides outside the gene matches: 3. The CDR3 is 15 amino acids. Germline CDR1 reads SGHNT; CDR2 reads YYREEE (reference sequence). The CDR3 coding sequence is TGTGCCAGCAGCTCGGGACAGGGGAAGAACACTGAAGCTTTCTTT. Translated: CASSSGQGKNTEAFF. Using reference TRBV5-4 and TRBJ1-1 for the parts outside the CDR3, the full variable domain is ETGVTQSPTHLIKTRGQQVTLRCSSQSGHNTVSWYQQALGQGPQFIFQYYREEENGRGNFPPRFSGLQFPNYSSELNVNALELDDSALYLCASSSGQGKNTEAFFGQGTRLTVV.

This chain uses TRBV10-3 with TRBJ2-5; tentative D call: TRBD2 (6 bases). V gave up 6 bases and J gave up 5 bases, with 16 bases separating them. Germline assignment: CDR1 ENHRY and CDR2 SYGVKD. This CDR3 is 14 amino acids long. As DNA, the CDR3 is TGTGCCATCAGCGGGACTCCCCTGGGGGAGACCCAGTACTTC. It specifies CAISGTPLGETQYF.

The chain carries TRBV2 and TRBJ2-1; a possible D gene is TRBD2 (5 bases). The CDR3 has 16 residues. The ends were cut back, 9 bases at V and 0 bases at J, with 18 bases in the middle. Per germline, CDR1 SNHLY and CDR2 FYNNEI. The CDR3 DNA sequence: TGTGCCAGTTCCCGGAGACTACCGAACTCCTACAATGAGCAGTTCTTC. Protein: CASSRRLPNSYNEQFF.

This clone showed up just a few times. The V and J genes are TRBV5-1 and TRBJ1-1; D not certain. In germline, CDR1 is SGHRS, CDR2 YFSETQ. This CDR3 region has 13 residues. V gave up 2 bases and J gave up 1 base, with 6 bases separating them. CDR3 sequence: CASSLISNTEAFF. CDR3 in DNA: TGCGCCAGCAGCTTAATATCGAACACTGAAGCTTTCTTT.

The chain joins TRBV6-6 to TRBJ2-7; TRBD2 matches 8 bases. V lost 1 base, J lost 4 bases, and 9 bases stayed unmatched. This CDR3 is built from 16 residues. The germline V gene has CDR1 MNHNY and CDR2 SVGAGI (reference sequence). The CDR3 coding sequence is TGTGCCAGCAGTTACTTGTACGGGGGGGCGGGATACGAGCAGTACTTC. Translation: CASSYLYGGAGYEQYF.

The chain joins TRBV4-3 to TRBJ1-4; the D is unclear. V was shortened by 0 bases and J by 5 bases, with 13 bases between the two germline ends. Germline loops: CDR1 LGHNA, CDR2 YSLEER. This CDR3 has 16 residues. CDR3 sequence: CASSQDYWGGNEKLFF. CDR3 sequence (DNA): TGCGCCAGCAGCCAAGATTATTGGGGAGGAAATGAAAAACTGTTTTTT.

The chain carries TRBV4-3 and TRBJ2-7; tentatively, D is TRBD2 (6 bases). V lost 4 bases and J 0 bases, leaving 13 bases between the germline ends. The CDR3 sequence is 15 residues long. Germline V gives CDR1 LGHNA, CDR2 YSLEER. The CDR3 coding sequence is TGCGCCAGCAGCCTCTTCGCGGGGAGCTCCTACGAGCAGTACTTC. This gives the protein CASSLFAGSSYEQYF.

The chain combines TRBV19 with TRBJ1-3; maybe TRBD1 (5 bases). From germline, CDR1 is LNHDA and CDR2 SQIVND (reference sequence). V lost 3 bases and J 0 bases, leaving 15 bases between the germline ends. CDR3 length equals 17 residues. CDR3 sequence (DNA): TGTGCCAGTAGTATCTCCGGGGGGTCCTACTCTGGAAACACCATATATTTT. It codes for CASSISGGSYSGNTIYF.

The V gene is TRBV7-2, the J gene TRBJ1-1, with 7 bases identical to TRBD1. Per the germline V gene, CDR1 is SGHTA and CDR2 is FQGNSA. The trim removed 5 bases at V and 1 base at J, leaving 4 bases unmatched. The CDR3 is made up of 14 amino acids. In nucleotides, the CDR3 is TGTGCCAGCAGCATCGGGACAGCGAACACTGAAGCTTTCTTT. Protein: CASSIGTANTEAFF.

The chain couples TRBV30 to TRBJ1-1; D not resolved. Germline V CDR1 and CDR2: GTSNPN, SVGIG (reference sequence). The V end was cut by 0 bases, the J end by 1 base, with 12 bases between. The CDR3 covers 15 residues. The CDR3 spells CAWSVYREQNTEAFF. The DNA of the CDR3 is TGTGCCTGGAGTGTATACCGGGAGCAGAACACTGAAGCTTTCTTT. Supplemented by reference TRBV30 and TRBJ1-1, the full variable domain reads SQTIHQWPATLVQPVGSPLSLECTVEGTSNPNLYWYRQAAGRGLQLLFYSVGIGQISSEVPQNLSASRPQDRQFILSSKKLLLSDSGFYLCAWSVYREQNTEAFFGQGTRLTVV.